This TCR beta chain was captured in a study of tumor-infiltrating lymphocytes in primary liver carcinoma. Study background: These patients were men and women whose ages were 30 to 69 years.

Extraction also yielded germline DNA, while blood RNA was obtained from unsorted whole blood. This CDR3 contains 18 residues. Production of TCR beta cDNA used roughly 0.55 ug total RNA together with a constant-region primer. Three nested multiplex PCR rounds, a slightly modified ARM-PCR, produced the libraries for TCR beta. The first two PCR rounds used TRBV1-TRBV30 forward primers with a C-beta reverse primer, around 10 cycles each. Each CDR3 protein gets one entry after TCRdb re-called the multiplex PCR reads with MiXCR. In the table there are 250,000 to 350,000 distinct CDR3 sequences, roughly 60% of which are singletons. This clonotype was detected once. Its specificity is not known. Study-wide points: The overlap of tumor-adjacent and tumor-blood pairs was smaller than that of tumor region pairs.

The chain couples TRBV21-1 to TRBJ1-5; the DNA was not used to check the table's D call, TRBD1. TRBV21-1 is labeled a pseudogene. Specimen: peripheral blood. The clonotype comes from a woman aged 25-40 years with primary liver carcinoma and hepatitis B virus infection. This CDR3 reads CASSKARKGQGGNQPQHF. The DNA for the CDR3 is TGTGCCAGCAGCAAAGCAAGGAAGGGACAGGGGGGCAATCAGCCCCAGCATTTT.